A single sample is the source of the 13 T cell receptor beta chains below, sequenced in a study of T cell responses to AZD1222 COVID-19 vaccine. The method was immunoSEQ multiplex PCR; TCRdb's version includes in-frame clones alone and lacks a portion of them. Of some 170,000 clones in the sample, roughly 90% were seen once. This material consisted of peripheral blood, taken 28 days after the second AZD1222 dose. The receptors here all came from an adult who received the AZD1222 COVID-19 vaccine.

The CDR3 DNA sequence: TGCGCCACCACACACGAACCGGGACGGAGGCATCGGGGCTACACCTTC. Its translation is CATTHEPGRRHRGYTF. V gene TRBV5-1 combines with J gene TRBJ1-2; D is possibly TRBD1 (5 bases). The CDR3 covers 16 residues. Germline V gene sequence: CDR1 SGHRS, CDR2 YFSETQ. V was shortened by 9 bases and J by 8 bases, with 29 bases between the two germline ends.

This clone was detected only once. This rearrangement joins TRBV14 to TRBJ1-1; possible D gene TRBD1, 6 bases. Trimming removed 4 bases at V and 5 bases at J, with 11 bases between. The CDR3 has 13 amino acids. The germline V gene encodes CDR1 SGHDN and CDR2 FVKESK. This chain's CDR3 is CASSPIGGTEAFF. CDR3 nucleotide sequence: TGTGCCAGCAGCCCAATAGGGGGTACTGAAGCTTTCTTT. The entire variable domain, with the rest obtained from reference TRBV14 and TRBJ1-1, is as follows: EAGVTQFPSHSVIEKGQTVTLRCDPISGHDNLYWYRRVMGKEIKFLLHFVKESKQDESGMPNNRFLAERTGGTYSTLKVQPAELEDSGVYFCASSPIGGTEAFFGQGTRLTVV.

The V gene is TRBV4-2, the J gene TRBJ2-7; D is unclear. V shed 1 base and J shed 7 bases, with 17 bases lying between them. This CDR3 has 15 residues. Germline CDR1 and CDR2: LGHNA and YNFKEQ. The chain's CDR3 is CASSQGLPGPWEQYF. The CDR3 nucleotides read TGTGCCAGCAGCCAAGGACTGCCAGGCCCCTGGGAGCAGTACTTC.

Only one count was recorded for this clone. The chain uses TRBV5-5 and TRBJ2-2, with 8 nucleotides matching TRBD2. The germline V gene has CDR1 SGHKS and CDR2 YYEKEE (reference sequence). Trimming took 4 bases from V and 6 from J; bases not matched to a gene: 5. The CDR3 covers 14 residues. CDR3 in DNA: TGTGCCAGCAGCCCAAGGACTAGCCCCGGGGAGCTGTTTTTT. Protein: CASSPRTSPGELFF. Filled out from reference TRBV5-5 and TRBJ2-2, the complete variable domain reads DAGVTQSPTHLIKTRGQQVTLRCSPISGHKSVSWYQQVLGQGPQFIFQYYEKEERGRGNFPDRFSARQFPNYSSELNVNALLLGDSALYLCASSPRTSPGELFFGEGSRLTVL.

The genes are TRBV27 and TRBJ2-2, with TRBD2 as a possible D gene (6 bases). CDR3 size: 17 residues. Germline CDR1 reads MNHEY; CDR2 reads SMNVEV (reference sequence). V lost 4 bases and J lost 2, with 17 bases in between. CDR3: CASSSTGLSINTGELFF. The CDR3 coding sequence is TGTGCCAGCAGTTCGACGGGACTCTCTATTAACACCGGGGAGCTGTTTTTT.

The rearrangement uses TRBV3-1 (or the pseudogene TRBV3-2) and TRBJ1-4; 10 nucleotides align to TRBD1. Germline lookup yields CDR1 LGHDT and CDR2 YNNKEL (reference sequence). The CDR3 runs 15 residues. The trim removed 1 base at V and 6 bases at J, leaving 2 bases unmatched. The DNA for the CDR3 is TGTGCCAGCAGCCAAGCCGGGACAGGGGATGAAAAACTGTTTTTT. Its protein is CASSQAGTGDEKLFF.

The rearrangement joins TRBV6-5 to TRBJ2-5, with a weak D call TRBD1 (5 bases). Per the germline V gene, CDR1 is MNHEY and CDR2 is SVGAGI. Trimming took 4 bases from V and 3 from J, leaving 12 bases between them. The CDR3 extends over 14 amino acids. CDR3 sequence: CASSLTVIKETQYF. The CDR3 bases are TGTGCCAGCAGTTTGACAGTCATTAAAGAGACCCAGTACTTC.

The V and J genes are TRBV19 and TRBJ1-5, with TRBD1 identical over 7 bases. V lost 3 bases to trimming and J lost 6 bases; unmatched junction nucleotides: 8. The length of the CDR3 is 15 residues. The germline V gene has CDR1 LNHDA and CDR2 SQIVND (reference sequence). The CDR3 loop reads CASSIRGTVGQPQHF. The CDR3 DNA is TGTGCCAGTAGTATTCGAGGGACAGTCGGTCAGCCCCAGCATTTT.

J is TRBJ2-3 and V is TRBV10-1; 11 bases align to TRBD2. The germline CDR1 and CDR2 sequences are WNHNN and SYGVQD (reference sequence). After removal of 9 bases from V and 4 bases from J, the junction contained 6 bases not matched to a gene. The CDR3 is 14 residues long. The CDR3 here is CASLAGGPADTQYF. DNA of the CDR3: TGCGCCAGTTTAGCGGGAGGGCCGGCAGATACGCAGTATTTT.

The V and J genes are TRBV7-3 and TRBJ2-3; D call uncertain. CDR1 is SGHTA, CDR2 FQGTGA, per germline. The CDR3 has 13 residues. The V and J ends lost 5 bases and 4 bases respectively, with 10 bases between them. This chain's CDR3 is CASSRRYADTQYF. The DNA for the CDR3 is TGTGCCAGCAGCCGCAGATACGCAGATACGCAGTATTTT.

The sample holds one count of this clone. V usage is TRBV10-3 and J usage is TRBJ1-2; D is unresolved. Germline V gene sequence: CDR1 ENHRY, CDR2 SYGVKD. This CDR3 region has 13 residues. V was trimmed by 2 bases and J by 6 bases, leaving 10 bases between them. CDR3 residues: CAISERGFDGYTF. In DNA, the CDR3 is TGTGCCATCAGTGAGAGAGGGTTTGATGGCTACACCTTC.

The V call is TRBV11-3, the J call TRBJ1-3, with 7 bases lining up with TRBD1. Germline V gene data show CDR1 as SGHNT and CDR2 as YENEEA. The J segment lost 2 bases and the V segment lost 1 base, leaving 2 bases of the junction unmatched. This CDR3 comprises 15 residues. The CDR3 nucleotides read TGTGCCAGCAGCTTAGGGGGGACAGCTGGAAACACCATATATTTT. It specifies CASSLGGTAGNTIYF.

This chain links TRBV12-5 with TRBJ1-2; D remains ambiguous. Per the germline V gene, CDR1 is LGHNT and CDR2 is FRNRAP. V lost 6 bases and J lost 11, with 13 bases in between. The CDR3 runs to 11 residues. For the CDR3, the DNA is TGTGCTAGTGGCTCAGGACGGTTTTACACCTTC. It encodes CASGSGRFYTF. Together with reference TRBV12-5 and TRBJ1-2, the CDR3 gives the full variable domain: DARVTQTPRHKVTEMGQEVTMRCQPILGHNTVFWYRQTMMQGLELLAYFRNRAPLDDSGMPKDRFSAEMPDATLATLKIQPSEPRDSAVYFCASGSGRFYTFGSGTRLTVV.